The 6 T cell receptor beta chains below were found in one sample sequenced in a study of OX40 agonist ivuxolimab in advanced cancers. TCRdb's copy holds only in-frame clones and misses some; the assay was immunoSEQ multiplex PCR. The table has tens of thousands of clones, more than 85% seen once. Source: CD4+ or CD8+ T cells sorted from blood, taken in a trial of the OX40 agonist ivuxolimab. The receptors stem from an adult with an advanced solid tumor such as melanoma, head and neck, liver or kidney cancer.

V gene TRBV7-9 combines with J gene TRBJ1-2; no reliable D call. The CDR3 extends over 13 amino acids. Germline CDR1 SEHNR, CDR2 FQNEAQ (reference sequence). V shed 3 bases and J shed 4 bases, with 9 bases lying between them. DNA for the CDR3: TGTGCCAGCAGCTTGGACGGCATCTATGGCTACACCTTC. It encodes CASSLDGIYGYTF.

The genes are TRBV27 and TRBJ2-3; 8 bases match TRBD2. Germline CDR1 MNHEY, CDR2 SMNVEV (reference sequence). This CDR3 contains 16 residues. V lost 3 bases to trimming and J lost 1 base; unmatched junction nucleotides: 6. The CDR3 loop reads CASSFLAGGRTDTQYF. CDR3 DNA sequence: TGTGCCAGCAGTTTTCTCGCGGGGGGACGCACAGATACGCAGTATTTT.

V gene TRBV5-4 combines with J gene TRBJ2-2; D not resolved. Germline V lookup: CDR1 SGHNT, CDR2 YYREEE (reference sequence). Trimming left V 9 bases short and J 4 bases short, with 13 bases between. This CDR3 comprises 13 residues. CDR3 nucleotides: TGTGCCACAGAGGCGAAGGGCACCGGGGAGCTGTTTTTT. Protein product: CATEAKGTGELFF.

This chain connects TRBV18 to TRBJ2-2; TRBD1 matches at 7 bases. J was trimmed by 6 bases and V by 2 bases; bases with no gene match: 9. Germline lookup yields CDR1 KGHSH and CDR2 LQKENI. This CDR3 is 16 amino acids long. The CDR3 sequence is CASSPRDRRHPGELFF. The CDR3, as DNA: TGTGCCAGCTCACCAAGGGACAGACGGCACCCCGGGGAGCTGTTTTTT.

The genes are TRBV11-3 and TRBJ2-1; D is perhaps TRBD2 (7 bases). The CDR3 extends over 15 amino acids. Between the trimmed V and J ends, which lost 4 bases and 5 bases, there was a span of 15 bases. Germline V gene data show CDR1 as SGHNT and CDR2 as YENEEA. The CDR3 protein is CASSWGGGSHNEQFF. The CDR3 nucleotides are TGTGCCAGCAGCTGGGGAGGGGGTTCCCACAATGAGCAGTTCTTC.

The chain employs TRBV7-9 and TRBJ2-4, with D possibly matching TRBD1 (6 bases). Trimming left V 3 bases short and J 7 bases short, with 13 bases between. There are 14 residues in the CDR3. Germline V CDR1 and CDR2: SEHNR, FQNEAQ (reference sequence). The CDR3 bases are TGTGCCAGCAGCTTTTTAACAGGGTTGAACATTCAGTACTTC. Residues: CASSFLTGLNIQYF.